The rows below give T cell receptor beta chains drawn from one sample of a study of CD8 T cells in ankylosing spondylitis. TCRdb analysed the 5' RACE reads with MiXCR anew, one entry per CDR3 protein. The table includes fewer than 40,000 distinct CDR3 sequences, more than 25% detected once. The specimen sequenced was synovial fluid, either unsorted or a sorted T cell fraction (not recorded which). These receptors all come from a male donor with ankylosing spondylitis. Both conserved end residues are part of each CDR3.

J: TRBJ1-5
V: TRBV2
CDR3: CASSGQGSNQPQHF

J: TRBJ2-3
V: TRBV21-1
CDR3: CASSNGSRSSGRGRDTQYF

J: TRBJ1-2
V: TRBV6-1
CDR3: CASSEQGPKDYGYTF

J: TRBJ1-1
V: TRBV28
CDR3: CASSLRDRGLEAFF

J: TRBJ1-5
V: TRBV7-8
CDR3: CASSLRGSNQPQHF

J: TRBJ2-1
V: TRBV9
CDR3: CASSPSPGLAVPYNEQFF

J: TRBJ2-1
V: TRBV5-5
CDR3: CASSLLPDEQFF

J: TRBJ1-3
V: TRBV13
CDR3: CASSLEGGDSSGNTIYF

J: TRBJ2-1
V: TRBV30
CDR3: CAWSTDNEQFF

J: TRBJ1-2
V: TRBV5-4
CDR3: CASSLDRASGSYTF

J: TRBJ1-3
V: TRBV6-1
CDR3: CASSEWASSGNTIYF

J: TRBJ1-5
V: TRBV12-3/TRBV12-4
CDR3: CASRRKDQPQHF

J: TRBJ2-2
V: TRBV7-9
CDR3: CASSFPLGDYTGELFF

J: TRBJ2-3
V: TRBV2
CDR3: CASSDVAGRLDTQYF

J: TRBJ1-1
V: TRBV10-3
CDR3: CAITPENRGNTEAFF

J: TRBJ1-2
V: TRBV27
CDR3: CASSLEGANYGYTF

J: TRBJ2-3
V: TRBV19
CDR3: CASSISGGGHTQYF

J: TRBJ1-1
V: TRBV28
CDR3: CASSIGTVRNTEAFF

J: TRBJ2-3
V: TRBV15
CDR3: CATSRRADTQYF

J: TRBJ2-1
V: TRBV27
CDR3: CASSWGISEQFF

J: TRBJ2-1
V: TRBV24-1
CDR3: CATSDLVQAGGRGNEQFF

J: TRBJ2-7
V: TRBV29-1
CDR3: CSVGLLGGTSISEQYF

J: TRBJ2-1
V: TRBV20-1
CDR3: CSATSTRMLGNEQFF

J: TRBJ1-1
V: TRBV29-1
CDR3: CSVVRRGTEAFF

J: TRBJ2-3
V: TRBV21-1
CDR3: CASSKGGSGRGADTQYF

J: TRBJ2-1
V: TRBV11-2
CDR3: CASSLTEGLSRNEQFF

J: TRBJ2-2
V: TRBV5-5
CDR3: CASSLGLAGGPNTGELFF